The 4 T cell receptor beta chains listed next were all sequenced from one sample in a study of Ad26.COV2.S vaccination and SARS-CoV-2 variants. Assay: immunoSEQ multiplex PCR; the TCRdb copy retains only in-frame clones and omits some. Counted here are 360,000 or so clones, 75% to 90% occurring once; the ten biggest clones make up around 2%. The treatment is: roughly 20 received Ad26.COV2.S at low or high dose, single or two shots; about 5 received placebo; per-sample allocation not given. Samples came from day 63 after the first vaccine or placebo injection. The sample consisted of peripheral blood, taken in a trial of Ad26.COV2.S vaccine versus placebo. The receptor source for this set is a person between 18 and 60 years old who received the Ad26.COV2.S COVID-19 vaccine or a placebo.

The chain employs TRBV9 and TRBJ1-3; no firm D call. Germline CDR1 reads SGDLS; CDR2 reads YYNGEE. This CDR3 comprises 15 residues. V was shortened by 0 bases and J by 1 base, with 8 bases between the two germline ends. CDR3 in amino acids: CASSVAAASGNTIYF. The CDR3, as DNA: TGTGCCAGCAGCGTAGCGGCGGCATCTGGAAACACCATATATTTT. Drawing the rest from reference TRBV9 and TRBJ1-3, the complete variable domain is DSGVTQTPKHLITATGQRVTLRCSPRSGDLSVYWYQQSLDQGLQFLIQYYNGEERAKGNILERFSAQQFPDLHSELNLSSLELGDSALYFCASSVAAASGNTIYFGEGSWLTVV.

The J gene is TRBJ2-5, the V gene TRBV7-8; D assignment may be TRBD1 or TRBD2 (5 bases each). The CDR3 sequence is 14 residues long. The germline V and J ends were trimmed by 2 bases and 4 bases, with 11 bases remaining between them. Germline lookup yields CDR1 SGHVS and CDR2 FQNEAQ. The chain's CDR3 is CASSLQGAGETQYF. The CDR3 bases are TGTGCCAGCAGCTTACAAGGGGCGGGAGAGACCCAGTACTTC.

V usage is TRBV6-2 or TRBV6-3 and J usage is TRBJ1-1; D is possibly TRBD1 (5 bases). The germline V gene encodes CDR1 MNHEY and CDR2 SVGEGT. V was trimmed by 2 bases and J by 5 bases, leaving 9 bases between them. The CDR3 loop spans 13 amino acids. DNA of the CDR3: TGTGCCAGCAGTTACGCAGGGAGTACTGAAGCTTTCTTT. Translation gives CASSYAGSTEAFF.

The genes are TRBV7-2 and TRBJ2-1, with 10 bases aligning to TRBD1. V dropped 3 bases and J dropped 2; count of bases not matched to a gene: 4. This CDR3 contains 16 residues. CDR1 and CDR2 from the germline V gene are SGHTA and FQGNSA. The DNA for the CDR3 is TGTGCCAGCAGCTTGGGACAGGGGCCCCCCTACAATGAGCAGTTCTTC. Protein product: CASSLGQGPPYNEQFF.